Sequencing of this TCR beta chain was carried out in a study of cytomegalovirus exposure and HLA in healthy donors. Turning to the study itself: An analysis done earlier identified approximately 120 million unique TCR beta sequences from about 179 million T cells.

About this clone: Antigen: not known. A junction end diverges from the germline sequence, so it may reflect a read error.

General study points: Sequencing probably produced one cluster of sequence variants that were highly shared. Other equally common chains were less clonally expanded than HLA-associated TCR beta chains, a later analysis showed. Per a later analysis, about 17,000 TCR beta sequences showed association with HLA alleles at 0.05 false discovery rate.

Use of 60 Vbeta and 13 Jbeta primers characterized the PCR. Clones were sequenced by immunoSEQ multiplex PCR, and TCRdb holds only the in-frame ones, with some missing. The sample holds some 67,000 clones, roughly 80% seen once. Germline CDR1 SEHNR, CDR2 FQNEAQ (reference sequence). The CDR3 is made up of 16 amino acids. The sequencing sample was made of PBMCs. The sequence came from a woman aged 25 to 39 in good health and CMV-seronegative. V usage is TRBV7-9 and J usage is TRBJ2-1, with D unresolved. The chain's CDR3 is CSSSLAPTPGGNEQFF. CDR3 coding DNA: TGTTCCAGCAGCTTAGCCCCCACCCCCGGCGGCAATGAGCAGTTCTTC.